Given below is one T cell receptor beta chain in context. The antigen is unknown. The ends lost 5 bases at V and 4 bases at J; junction bases unmatched: 6. The CDR3 runs 16 residues. Germline loops: CDR1 LNHDA, CDR2 SQIVND (reference sequence). The sample originates from a study of T cell responses to AZD1222 COVID-19 vaccine. The study's findings and limits: Sampled repertoires all dated from after the peak T cell response. Vaccine-related CD4 TCRs covered spike, predominating at 160-218 and 743-854. Targets within unmutated variant regions were reportedly found for nearly half of spike-specific TCRs.

Sequenced by immunoSEQ multiplex PCR; TCRdb stores in-frame clones only, minus some. Of 100,000 to 120,000 clones listed, around 90% are singletons. The V call is TRBV19, the J call TRBJ2-6, with 9 nucleotides matching TRBD1. Specimen: peripheral blood, collected on day 0 of AZD1222 vaccination. The clonotype was recovered from an adult in good health. This chain's CDR3 is CASSARTGAGANVLTF. The CDR3, as DNA: TGTGCCAGTAGTGCTCGGACAGGGGCCGGGGCCAACGTCCTGACTTTC.